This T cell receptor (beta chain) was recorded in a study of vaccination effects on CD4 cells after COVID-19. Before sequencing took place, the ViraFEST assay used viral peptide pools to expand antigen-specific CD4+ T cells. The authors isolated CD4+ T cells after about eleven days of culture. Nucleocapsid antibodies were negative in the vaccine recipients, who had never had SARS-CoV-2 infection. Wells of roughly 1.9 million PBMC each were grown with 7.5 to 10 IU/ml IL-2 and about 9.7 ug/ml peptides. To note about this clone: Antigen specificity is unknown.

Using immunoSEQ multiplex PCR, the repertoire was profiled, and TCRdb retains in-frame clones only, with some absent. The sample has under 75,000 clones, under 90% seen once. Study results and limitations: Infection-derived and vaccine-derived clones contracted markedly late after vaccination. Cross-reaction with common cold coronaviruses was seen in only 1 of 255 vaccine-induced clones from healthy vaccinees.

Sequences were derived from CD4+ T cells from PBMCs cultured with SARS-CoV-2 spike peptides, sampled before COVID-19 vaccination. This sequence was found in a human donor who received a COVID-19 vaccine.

In DNA, the CDR3 is TGCGCCAGCAGCCAAGTTTACGGGACTAGCGGGGGATTACAAGAGACCCAGTACTTC. Residues: CASSQVYGTSGGLQETQYF. The rearrangement links TRBV4-1 to TRBJ2-5; 14 bases match TRBD2. Germline lookup yields CDR1 MGHRA and CDR2 YSYEKL. V lost 1 base, J lost 2 bases, and 9 bases stayed unmatched. This CDR3 has 19 amino acids.